A single sample gave rise to the 29 T cell receptor beta chains below, sequenced in a study of shared clonotypes between healthy human individuals. The naive CD8 population came from CD45RO-negative cells selected for CCR7, without terminally differentiated effector memory CD45RA+ cells. This table comes from immunoSEQ multiplex PCR, and its TCRdb copy is limited to in-frame clones, with some not included. The sample has hundreds of thousands of clones, 96% seen once; the top ten hold 0.11%. Source material: naive CD8+ T cells sorted from blood. These receptors originate from a woman under 40 in good health.

The V call is TRBV5-8, the J call TRBJ1-5; D unresolved. CDR3 size: 16 residues. V was cut by 4 bases and J by 0 bases, with 14 bases left in between. In germline, CDR1 is SGHTS, CDR2 YDEGEE. In DNA, the CDR3 is TGTGCCAGCAGCCTCCCAGCCAGCTATAGCAATCAGCCCCAGCATTTT. Residues: CASSLPASYSNQPQHF.

V usage is TRBV7-9 and J usage is TRBJ1-2; 7 positions agree with TRBD1. Germline CDR1 and CDR2: SEHNR and FQNEAQ (reference sequence). The CDR3 has 15 residues. The V gene end was trimmed by 0 bases and the J gene end by 0 bases; junction bases not matched to a gene: 1. The CDR3 reads CASSLAGTANYGYTF. CDR3 sequence (DNA): TGTGCCAGCAGCTTAGCCGGGACAGCTAACTATGGCTACACCTTC.

Here the CDR3 DNA reads TGTGCCAGCAGTGAAATGGGCCGGCAGTTCTTC. This encodes CASSEMGRQFF. This rearrangement joins TRBV6-1 to TRBJ2-1; D remains unclear. The CDR3 has 11 residues. Trimming shortened V by 2 bases and J by 12 bases, and 8 bases separated the two germline ends. The germline CDR1 and CDR2 sequences are MNHNS and SASEGT.

The J gene is TRBJ2-7, the V gene TRBV20-1; unclear D gene. The V end lost 4 bases, the J end lost 3 bases, and 4 bases lay between the germline ends. The CDR3 length is 10 residues. Germline V gene lookup returns CDR1 DFQATT and CDR2 SNEGSKA (reference sequence). Written as DNA, the CDR3 is TGCAGTGCTAAGGGCTACGAGCAGTACTTC. Its protein is CSAKGYEQYF.

The V gene is TRBV4-1, the J gene TRBJ2-7; D is possibly TRBD1 (6 bases). The length of the CDR3 is 17 residues. The V and J ends lost 0 bases and 7 bases respectively, with 22 bases between them. Germline assignment: CDR1 MGHRA and CDR2 YSYEKL. CDR3 nucleotide sequence: TGCGCCAGCAGCCAAGATATAAGGTCTGGCACAGGGCAAGAGCAGTACTTC. Its protein product is CASSQDIRSGTGQEQYF.

The J gene is TRBJ1-1, the V gene TRBV27; D is ambiguous. The CDR3 extends over 15 amino acids. V gave up 6 bases and J gave up 0 bases, with 14 bases separating them. The germline CDR1 and CDR2 sequences are MNHEY and SMNVEV (reference sequence). The CDR3: CASSLRAGMNTEAFF. The CDR3 coding sequence is TGTGCCAGCAGCCTCCGGGCGGGGATGAACACTGAAGCTTTCTTT.

V usage is TRBV25-1 and J usage is TRBJ2-5; 8 positions agree with TRBD1. The end of the DNA aligns better with TRBJ2-7, so the J call may be wrong. The germline CDR1 and CDR2 sequences are MGHDK and SYGVNS. This CDR3 contains 13 residues. The CDR3 coding sequence is TGTGCCAGCAGTTGGACAGGGAATTACGAGCAGTACTTC. It encodes CASSWTGNYEQYF.

V is TRBV27 and J is TRBJ1-1, with a possible D match to TRBD1 (6 bases). Trimming took off 5 bases at V and 10 bases at J, with 20 bases between the two ends. The CDR3 length is 14 residues. Per germline, CDR1 MNHEY and CDR2 SMNVEV (reference sequence). CDR3 sequence: CASSPPGQFGAAFF. DNA of the CDR3: TGTGCCAGCAGTCCACCCGGACAGTTCGGGGCAGCTTTCTTT.

This chain connects TRBV29-1 to TRBJ2-1; 8 nucleotides line up with TRBD2. Germline-derived CDR1 and CDR2 are SQVTM and ANQGSEA. Unmatched junction bases numbered 7, after V lost 6 bases and J lost 0 bases. The CDR3 is made up of 15 amino acids. The CDR3: CSVPTSGSSYNEQFF. As DNA, the CDR3 is TGCAGCGTACCTACTAGCGGAAGCTCCTACAATGAGCAGTTCTTC.

This clone is a singleton in its sample. The chain couples TRBV27 to TRBJ1-2; D possibly corresponds to TRBD1 (6 bases). Trimming took 7 bases from V and 8 from J, leaving 23 bases between them. Germline lookup yields CDR1 MNHEY and CDR2 SMNVEV (reference sequence). The CDR3 spans 15 residues. Here the CDR3 DNA reads TGTGCCAGCACCTCGGACAGTGCCTCGTATGGAGGCTACACCTTC. This gives the protein CASTSDSASYGGYTF.

This chain connects TRBV13 to TRBJ2-7, with D hard to call. This CDR3 comprises 13 residues. From germline, CDR1 is PRHDT and CDR2 FYEKMQ (reference sequence). V was trimmed by 6 bases and J by 5 bases, leaving 14 bases between them. CDR3: CASSPASTNEQYF. The CDR3 bases are TGTGCCAGCAGTCCGGCTTCCACCAACGAGCAGTACTTC.

The chain joins TRBV29-1 to TRBJ1-3; possibly TRBD1 for D (6 bases). Germline CDR1 and CDR2: SQVTM and ANQGSEA. V lost 3 bases, J lost 0 bases, and 9 bases lay in between. This CDR3 has 14 residues. The CDR3 loop is CSVEGTNSGNTIYF. As DNA, the CDR3 is TGCAGCGTTGAGGGGACAAACTCTGGAAACACCATATATTTT.

This clone appeared a single time. This sequence joins TRBV19 and TRBJ2-2, with D perhaps TRBD2 (6 bases). The CDR3 loop spans 15 amino acids. Trimming shortened V by 2 bases and J by 7 bases, and 14 bases separated the two germline ends. Germline loops: CDR1 LNHDA, CDR2 SQIVND (reference sequence). As DNA, the CDR3 is TGTGCCAGTAGTATACCCTCGACTAGGATCGGGGAGCTGTTTTTT. Amino acid sequence: CASSIPSTRIGELFF.

On this clone: The identical CDR3 is also encoded by other nucleotide sequences in the sample. This chain joins TRBV27 and TRBJ2-2; D remains unclear. The length of the CDR3 is 12 residues. From germline, CDR1 is MNHEY and CDR2 SMNVEV (reference sequence). V was pared by 3 bases and J by 8 bases, with 7 bases between. The CDR3 region is CASSLSGGELFF. CDR3 DNA: TGTGCCAGCAGTTTGTCCGGAGGGGAGCTGTTTTTT.

The rearrangement links TRBV5-4 to TRBJ2-5; no reliable D call. Per germline, CDR1 SGHNT and CDR2 YYREEE (reference sequence). The CDR3 consists of 16 residues. Trimming removed 3 bases at V and 7 bases at J, with 22 bases between. Here the CDR3 DNA reads TGTGCCAGCAGCTCGCCCGACGAGGTGGCCCCGGGGACCCAGTACTTC. Protein sequence: CASSSPDEVAPGTQYF.

The rearrangement joins TRBV25-1 to TRBJ1-1; D possibly corresponds to TRBD1 (5 bases). With 5 bases removed from V and 1 base from J, the gap between germline ends came to 11 bases. The CDR3 is 14 amino acids. The germline gives CDR1 MGHDK, CDR2 SYGVNS. The CDR3 nucleotides read TGTGCCAGCAGTTGGCAGGGAGGGAACACTGAAGCTTTCTTT. The encoded protein is CASSWQGGNTEAFF.

The chain employs TRBV5-5 and TRBJ2-1; 8 bases line up with TRBD2. J was trimmed by 0 bases and V by 2 bases; bases with no gene match: 7. The CDR3 covers 17 residues. The germline V gene encodes CDR1 SGHKS and CDR2 YYEKEE (reference sequence). CDR3 sequence reads: CASSFEVAGSSYNEQFF. The CDR3, as DNA: TGTGCCAGCAGCTTCGAAGTAGCGGGGAGCTCCTACAATGAGCAGTTCTTC. The full variable domain, in which reference TRBV5-5 and TRBJ2-1 provide the parts outside the CDR3, is DAGVTQSPTHLIKTRGQQVTLRCSPISGHKSVSWYQQVLGQGPQFIFQYYEKEERGRGNFPDRFSARQFPNYSSELNVNALLLGDSALYLCASSFEVAGSSYNEQFFGPGTRLTVL.

The J gene is TRBJ2-7, the V gene TRBV28, with D hard to call. Between the trimmed V and J ends, which lost 3 bases and 4 bases, there was a span of 10 bases. Germline loops: CDR1 MDHEN, CDR2 SYDVKM. The CDR3 contains 13 residues. The CDR3 nucleotides read TGTGCCAGCAGTTTCAAGGGCCTATACGAGCAGTACTTC. It specifies CASSFKGLYEQYF.

V gene TRBV7-9 combines with J gene TRBJ2-3; D remains unclear. The ends were cut back, 4 bases at V and 2 bases at J, with 19 bases in the middle. CDR1 is SEHNR, CDR2 FQNEAQ, per germline (reference sequence). CDR3 length equals 17 residues. CDR3 residues: CASSSASGGVITDTQYF. CDR3 nucleotides: TGTGCCAGCAGCTCAGCGTCTGGCGGAGTAATCACAGATACGCAGTATTTT.

The J gene is TRBJ2-1, the V gene TRBV7-9; D may be TRBD2 (5 bases). Per germline, CDR1 SEHNR and CDR2 FQNEAQ (reference sequence). The CDR3 consists of 14 residues. Trimming took off 4 bases at V and 4 bases at J, with 11 bases between the two ends. The CDR3 DNA is TGTGCCAGCAGCTCCCAAGACTATTACAATGAGCAGTTCTTC. Translation gives CASSSQDYYNEQFF.

The genes are TRBV30 and TRBJ1-1; no clear D. Germline CDR1 and CDR2: GTSNPN and SVGIG (reference sequence). The germline V and J ends were trimmed by 2 bases and 0 bases, with 4 bases remaining between them. The length of the CDR3 is 12 residues. CDR3 residues: CAWSYMNTEAFF. In DNA, the CDR3 is TGTGCCTGGAGTTACATGAACACTGAAGCTTTCTTT.

V and J are TRBV6-5 and TRBJ2-1; TRBD2 aligns across 7 bases. V gave up 7 bases and J gave up 2 bases; unmatched junction bases: 8. CDR1 MNHEY and CDR2 SVGAGI come from the germline V gene. CDR3 length equals 15 residues. CDR3 nucleotides: TGTGCCAGCACCGGCTACGGGAGGACCTACAATGAGCAGTTCTTC. This encodes CASTGYGRTYNEQFF.

The CDR3 DNA sequence: TGCGCCAGCAGCTTTGGGACTGCTCCCTACGAGCAGTACTTC. Its protein product is CASSFGTAPYEQYF. The rearrangement uses TRBV5-1 and TRBJ2-5; a weak D match, TRBD2 (6 bases). The J call is uncertain, as TRBJ2-7 better fits the DNA end. The CDR3 has 14 amino acids. CDR1 and CDR2 from the germline V gene are SGHRS and YFSETQ.

This sequence joins TRBV4-1 and TRBJ2-1; the match to TRBD2 covers 10 bases. CDR3 length: 15 residues. Trimming removed 4 bases from V and 6 bases from J; junction bases left unmatched: 6. CDR1 and CDR2 (germline): MGHRA, YSYEKL. DNA for the CDR3: TGCGCCAGCAGCCCTAGCGGGAGACAAGGCAATGAGCAGTTCTTC. Translating it yields CASSPSGRQGNEQFF.

The gene calls are TRBV5-1 and TRBJ1-2; no firm D call. CDR1 is SGHRS and CDR2 is YFSETQ in the germline V gene. The CDR3 consists of 15 residues. With 3 bases removed from V and 8 bases from J, the gap between germline ends came to 20 bases. DNA for the CDR3: TGCGCCAGCAGCTCCGAGGCGCTTTGGCCCGAGGGCTACACCTTC. This translates into CASSSEALWPEGYTF.

V usage is TRBV7-3 and J usage is TRBJ2-1, with a possible D match to TRBD2 (6 bases). The V gene lost 5 bases and the J gene lost 2 bases, with 16 bases spanning the gap. This CDR3 has 16 amino acids. Germline CDR1 SGHTA, CDR2 FQGTGA. The CDR3 nucleotides are TGTGCCAGCAGCGGGGACGGGACTGTGGCCTACAATGAGCAGTTCTTC. It translates to CASSGDGTVAYNEQFF.

The V and J genes are TRBV29-1 and TRBJ2-1; possible D gene TRBD2, 5 bases. V was shortened by 4 bases and J by 0 bases, with 19 bases between the two germline ends. CDR3 length: 17 amino acids. In germline, CDR1 is SQVTM, CDR2 ANQGSEA. The CDR3: CSVGGEGTGSSYNEQFF. The CDR3 bases are TGCAGCGTTGGTGGAGAGGGCACCGGATCCTCCTACAATGAGCAGTTCTTC.

This chain joins TRBV30 and TRBJ2-2; D is ambiguous. V lost 7 bases to trimming and J lost 1 base, with 7 bases between them. The CDR3 has 12 amino acids. Germline V gene data show CDR1 as GTSNPN and CDR2 as SVGIG (reference sequence). The CDR3 DNA sequence: TGTGCCTTCGACCTGAACACCGGGGAGCTGTTTTTT. This sequence encodes CAFDLNTGELFF.

This chain uses TRBV27 with TRBJ2-1, with D tentatively TRBD1 (5 bases). Trimming took off 8 bases at V and 1 base at J, with 6 bases between the two ends. The germline CDR1 and CDR2 sequences are MNHEY and SMNVEV (reference sequence). This CDR3 has 12 amino acids. The CDR3 here is CASAGSYNEQFF. In DNA, the CDR3 is TGTGCCAGCGCAGGGTCCTACAATGAGCAGTTCTTC.